The next 28 T cell receptor beta chains were all read from a single sample in a study of technical replicates of blood from a few donors. The protocol was immunoSEQ multiplex PCR, while the TCRdb copy is restricted to in-frame clones and leaves out a portion. The sample lists about 74,000 clones; over 75% were seen once. The source material was T cells isolated from PBMCs. These receptors came from a human donor in good health.

The chain combines TRBV27 with TRBJ1-2; D is unresolved. CDR3 length: 13 amino acids. Germline values: CDR1 MNHEY, CDR2 SMNVEV (reference sequence). With 0 bases removed from V and 4 bases from J, the gap between germline ends came to 6 bases. Here the CDR3 reads CASSLSESYGYTF. CDR3 nucleotides: TGTGCCAGCAGTTTATCTGAGAGCTATGGCTACACCTTC.

The chain links TRBV9 to TRBJ2-1; D possibly corresponds to TRBD1 (5 bases). V lost 5 bases and J 4 bases, leaving 10 bases between the germline ends. The CDR3 covers 13 residues. Germline V CDR1 and CDR2: SGDLS, YYNGEE. The CDR3 nucleotides are TGTGCCAGCAGTCAAGACAGATACAATGAGCAGTTCTTC. This encodes CASSQDRYNEQFF.

The chain is built from TRBV2 and TRBJ2-3, with D possibly matching TRBD2 (5 bases). Germline V gene sequence: CDR1 SNHLY, CDR2 FYNNEI. V lost 3 bases to trimming and J lost 2 bases, with 12 bases between them. The CDR3 spans 15 residues. The CDR3 nucleotides read TGTGCCAGCAGTGATAACAGCGGAACCACAGATACGCAGTATTTT. This sequence encodes CASSDNSGTTDTQYF.

This chain connects TRBV27 to TRBJ1-5; D gene uncertain. The CDR3 covers 12 residues. Germline lookup yields CDR1 MNHEY and CDR2 SMNVEV (reference sequence). The V end lost 8 bases, the J end lost 7 bases, and 12 bases lay between the germline ends. The DNA for the CDR3 is TGTGCCAGCGGGCTACTGAGCCAGCCCCAGCATTTT. Translation gives CASGLLSQPQHF.

CDR3 DNA sequence: TGTGCCAGCAGTTCTAGCGGGAGCGTGGCAGATACGCAGTATTTT. This translates into CASSSSGSVADTQYF. The chain links TRBV28 to TRBJ2-3; TRBD2 matches 10 bases. V gave up 4 bases and J gave up 4 bases; unmatched junction bases: 5. The CDR3 is 15 residues long. The V gene's germline CDR1 is MDHEN and CDR2 SYDVKM.

The chain couples TRBV5-1 to TRBJ2-3; maybe TRBD1 (6 bases). CDR3 length equals 16 residues. V was shortened by 4 bases and J by 2 bases, with 17 bases between the two germline ends. The germline gives CDR1 SGHRS, CDR2 YFSETQ. The CDR3 sequence is CASSLGFPGATDTQYF. The CDR3 region has the DNA TGCGCCAGCAGCCTGGGGTTTCCAGGGGCCACAGATACGCAGTATTTT.

J is TRBJ1-1 and V is TRBV29-1; D might be TRBD1 (5 bases). The V gene's germline CDR1 is SQVTM and CDR2 ANQGSEA. V lost 1 base to trimming and J lost 7 bases, with 25 bases between them. CDR3 size: 17 residues. The CDR3 protein is CSVEVVLSREGFGEAFF. The CDR3 nucleotides read TGCAGCGTTGAAGTCGTGCTAAGCAGGGAGGGATTCGGTGAAGCTTTCTTT. Full variable domain (remainder filled in from reference TRBV29-1 and TRBJ1-1): SAVISQKPSRDICQRGTSLTIQCQVDSQVTMMFWYRQQPGQSLTLIATANQGSEATYESGFVIDKFPISRPNLTFSTLTVSNMSPEDSSIYLCSVEVVLSREGFGEAFFGQGTRLTVV.

For this clone: One junction end disagrees with the germline gene, perhaps due to a read error. The J gene is TRBJ2-3, the V gene TRBV7-7, with TRBD2 identical over 8 bases. The CDR3 runs to 18 residues. In germline, CDR1 is SSHAT, CDR2 FNYEAQ (reference sequence). As DNA, the CDR3 is TGTGCTAGCAGCTTAACCGGCCCAGGCGGGAGGACCCCTGGTACGCAGTATTTT. It yields the protein CASSLTGPGGRTPGTQYF.

CDR3 loop: CASSQEVYGNPYEQYF. The CDR3 region has the DNA TGCGCCAGCAGCCAAGAAGTGTACGGGAACCCCTACGAGCAGTACTTC. J is TRBJ2-7 and V is TRBV4-3, with D maybe TRBD2 (5 bases). Trimming shortened V by 0 bases and J by 2 bases, and 14 bases separated the two germline ends. CDR3 size: 16 residues. CDR1 is LGHNA, CDR2 YSLEER, per germline.

The J gene is TRBJ2-1, the V gene TRBV9; D is unresolved. CDR1 is SGDLS and CDR2 is YYNGEE in the germline V gene. Deletions cut 4 bases from V and 6 bases from J, with 14 bases between. The CDR3 sequence is 14 residues long. The CDR3 loop is CASSSPVASNEQFF. CDR3 in DNA: TGTGCCAGCAGCTCCCCCGTAGCTTCCAATGAGCAGTTCTTC. Variable domain in full (rest from reference TRBV9 and TRBJ2-1): DSGVTQTPKHLITATGQRVTLRCSPRSGDLSVYWYQQSLDQGLQFLIQYYNGEERAKGNILERFSAQQFPDLHSELNLSSLELGDSALYFCASSSPVASNEQFFGPGTRLTVL.

The chain couples TRBV30 to TRBJ2-1, with D tentatively TRBD2 (5 bases). The germline V gene encodes CDR1 GTSNPN and CDR2 SVGIG (reference sequence). V lost 2 bases and J lost 5, with 13 bases in between. The CDR3 loop spans 14 amino acids. The CDR3 here is CAWSRTFSDNEQFF. The CDR3 coding sequence is TGTGCCTGGAGTAGGACTTTTAGCGACAATGAGCAGTTCTTC.

The V gene is TRBV15, the J gene TRBJ2-3; 7 positions match TRBD2. CDR1 and CDR2 from the germline V gene are LNHNV and YYDKDF (reference sequence). The CDR3 sequence is 16 residues long. V was pared by 0 bases and J by 0 bases, with 3 bases of the junction left unmatched. CDR3 nucleotide sequence: TGTGCCACCAGCAGAGATCGCGGGGGTAGCACAGATACGCAGTATTTT. The encoded protein is CATSRDRGGSTDTQYF.

The chain carries TRBV29-1 and TRBJ1-2; D is possibly TRBD1 (5 bases). The germline CDR1 and CDR2 sequences are SQVTM and ANQGSEA. The V and J ends lost 4 bases and 4 bases respectively, with 10 bases between them. The CDR3 sequence is 12 residues long. CDR3: CSVGQGTYGYTF. The DNA of the CDR3 is TGCAGCGTTGGGCAGGGTACCTATGGCTACACCTTC.

This clone was seen once. The chain uses TRBV6-5 and TRBJ1-2, with D uncertain. Germline CDR1 is MNHEY and CDR2 is SVGAGI. This CDR3 has 10 residues. The V and J ends lost 9 bases and 6 bases respectively, with 8 bases between them. The CDR3 coding sequence is TGTGCCAGTTGGCTAGATGGCTACACCTTC. This codes for CASWLDGYTF.

This rearrangement joins TRBV4-1 to TRBJ2-7, with D tentatively TRBD1 (5 bases). This CDR3 is built from 17 residues. Trimming removed 0 bases at V and 2 bases at J, with 17 bases between. Germline values: CDR1 MGHRA, CDR2 YSYEKL. The CDR3: CASSQEVAAVGPYEQYF. CDR3 in DNA: TGCGCCAGCAGCCAAGAAGTTGCAGCTGTGGGGCCCTACGAGCAGTACTTC.

A single count supports this clone. The rearrangement uses TRBV9 and TRBJ1-4; D is unresolved. The CDR3 is made up of 18 amino acids. V was trimmed by 3 bases and J by 0 bases, leaving 18 bases between them. CDR1 and CDR2 from the germline V gene are SGDLS and YYNGEE. CDR3 protein: CASSAEIGRGATNEKLFF. The CDR3 DNA is TGTGCCAGCAGCGCGGAAATAGGACGGGGAGCAACTAATGAAAAACTGTTTTTT. Full variable domain (remainder filled in from reference TRBV9 and TRBJ1-4): DSGVTQTPKHLITATGQRVTLRCSPRSGDLSVYWYQQSLDQGLQFLIQYYNGEERAKGNILERFSAQQFPDLHSELNLSSLELGDSALYFCASSAEIGRGATNEKLFFGSGTQLSVL.

The rearrangement uses TRBV15 and TRBJ2-3; the match to TRBD1 covers 7 bases. This CDR3 contains 16 residues. V gave up 1 base and J gave up 1 base; unmatched junction bases: 5. CDR1 and CDR2 from the germline V gene are LNHNV and YYDKDF (reference sequence). The CDR3 region is CATSRAGTVGTDTQYF. The CDR3 region has the DNA TGTGCCACCAGCAGAGCTGGGACAGTAGGCACAGATACGCAGTATTTT.

DNA for the CDR3: TGTGCCAGCGAGTCGGGGCGGGAGGTCCCAGATACGCAGTATTTT. This codes for CASESGREVPDTQYF. V usage is TRBV6-5 and J usage is TRBJ2-3; TRBD2 agrees at 8 bases. Germline loops: CDR1 MNHEY, CDR2 SVGAGI. The CDR3 loop spans 15 amino acids. V lost 8 bases and J lost 4; bases outside the gene matches: 11.

The rearrangement links TRBV11-2 to TRBJ2-2, with D unresolved. The CDR3 has 14 amino acids. Germline CDR1 is SGHAT and CDR2 is FQNNGV. The germline V and J ends were trimmed by 1 base and 3 bases, with 6 bases remaining between them. Here the CDR3 reads CASSLGTDTGELFF. CDR3 in DNA: TGTGCCAGCAGCTTAGGTACTGACACCGGGGAGCTGTTTTTT.

This clone has just a few counts. The rearrangement joins TRBV30 to TRBJ2-2, with D perhaps matching TRBD2 (5 bases). Trimming cost V 0 bases and J 6 bases, with 14 bases left between them. This CDR3 spans 15 amino acids. Germline V gene sequence: CDR1 GTSNPN, CDR2 SVGIG (reference sequence). The CDR3 DNA is TGTGCCTGGAGTGTACTTTGGGGAGAGCCCGGGGAGCTGTTTTTT. It specifies CAWSVLWGEPGELFF. Combining the CDR3 with reference TRBV30 and TRBJ2-2 gives the whole variable domain SQTIHQWPATLVQPVGSPLSLECTVEGTSNPNLYWYRQAAGRGLQLLFYSVGIGQISSEVPQNLSASRPQDRQFILSSKKLLLSDSGFYLCAWSVLWGEPGELFFGEGSRLTVL.

V usage is TRBV6-1 and J usage is TRBJ2-5; tentative D call: TRBD2 (6 bases). Germline CDR1 reads MNHNS; CDR2 reads SASEGT. This CDR3 has 13 residues. The ends were cut back, 4 bases at V and 2 bases at J, with 8 bases in the middle. The CDR3 DNA sequence: TGTGCCAGCAGTGCGGGACTTCAAGAGACCCAGTACTTC. As protein: CASSAGLQETQYF.

The rearrangement joins TRBV28 to TRBJ2-3, with D possibly matching TRBD2 (6 bases). The V gene lost 5 bases and the J gene lost 6 bases, with 12 bases spanning the gap. This CDR3 has 13 amino acids. Germline CDR1 is MDHEN and CDR2 is SYDVKM. For the CDR3, the DNA is TGTGCCAGCAGTAGCAGCGGGTTGGATACGCAGTATTTT. Its translation: CASSSSGLDTQYF.

The chain joins TRBV27 to TRBJ2-1, with a weak D call TRBD2 (5 bases). CDR3 length: 17 amino acids. CDR1 MNHEY and CDR2 SMNVEV come from the germline V gene (reference sequence). V lost 3 bases, J lost 8 bases, and 23 bases lay in between. CDR3 nucleotide sequence: TGTGCCAGCAGTTTCTCCGCCCTCCGAGAGGGAGCCGATGAGCAGTTCTTC. Encoded protein: CASSFSALREGADEQFF.

Here the CDR3 reads CASSGGRALSNEQFF. DNA of the CDR3: TGTGCCAGCTCTGGCGGGAGGGCCCTCTCGAATGAGCAGTTCTTC. V and J are TRBV9 and TRBJ2-1, with 9 nucleotides matching TRBD2. V lost 7 bases to trimming and J lost 7 bases; unmatched junction nucleotides: 12. CDR3 length: 15 residues. The germline V gene encodes CDR1 SGDLS and CDR2 YYNGEE. Looking up the rest from reference TRBV9 and TRBJ2-1 gives the full variable domain: DSGVTQTPKHLITATGQRVTLRCSPRSGDLSVYWYQQSLDQGLQFLIQYYNGEERAKGNILERFSAQQFPDLHSELNLSSLELGDSALYFCASSGGRALSNEQFFGPGTRLTVL.

The rearrangement uses TRBV2 and TRBJ1-1, with D perhaps matching TRBD1 (5 bases). The CDR3 runs to 11 residues. The germline V gene encodes CDR1 SNHLY and CDR2 FYNNEI. V dropped 3 bases and J dropped 11 bases, with 10 bases sitting between them. This chain's CDR3 is CASSDPGRAFF. The CDR3 DNA reads TGTGCCAGCAGTGACCCAGGGAGGGCTTTCTTT.

This clone appeared a single time. The chain couples TRBV19 to TRBJ2-1, with D perhaps matching TRBD2 (6 bases). Germline loops: CDR1 LNHDA, CDR2 SQIVND (reference sequence). Between the trimmed V and J ends, which lost 0 bases and 4 bases, there was a span of 22 bases. There are 19 residues in the CDR3. CDR3 residues: CASSIDRGDGRGAYNEQFF. CDR3 bases: TGTGCCAGTAGTATAGATCGGGGAGACGGGAGAGGGGCTTACAATGAGCAGTTCTTC.

This clone was detected only once. The chain combines TRBV11-3 with TRBJ1-2, with D maybe TRBD1 (5 bases). V was shortened by 5 bases and J by 6 bases, with 19 bases between the two germline ends. Germline V gene sequence: CDR1 SGHNT, CDR2 YENEEA. This CDR3 region has 15 residues. CDR3 loop: CASSPLLGRFDGYTF. In DNA, the CDR3 is TGTGCCAGCAGCCCCCTCTTGGGGCGATTCGATGGCTACACCTTC.

Comments on this clone: No conserved phenylalanine or tryptophan is present at the end of the CDR3, so a read error is the likely explanation. Because the CDR3's place on the DNA is in doubt, the DNA is left out and the CDR3 is given as listed by TCRdb. The chain combines TRBV23-1 with TRBJ1-4; TRBD1, the table's D call, was not compared with the DNA. TRBV23-1 is labeled an ORF, and its function is uncertain. The CDR3 extends over 12 residues, inclusive of both ends. The CDR3 is CASSLGGRGLWG.